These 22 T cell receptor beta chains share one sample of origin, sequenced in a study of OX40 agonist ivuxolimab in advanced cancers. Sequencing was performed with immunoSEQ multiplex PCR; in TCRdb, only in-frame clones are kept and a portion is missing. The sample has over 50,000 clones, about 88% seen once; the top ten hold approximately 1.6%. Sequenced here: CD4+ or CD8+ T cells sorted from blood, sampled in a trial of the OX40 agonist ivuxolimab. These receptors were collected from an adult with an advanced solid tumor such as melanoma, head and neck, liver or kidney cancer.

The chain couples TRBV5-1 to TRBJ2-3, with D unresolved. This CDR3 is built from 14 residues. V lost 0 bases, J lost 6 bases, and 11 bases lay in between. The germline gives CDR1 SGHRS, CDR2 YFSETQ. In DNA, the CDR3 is TGCGCCAGCAGCTTGGATGGTGTCCGCGATACGCAGTATTTT. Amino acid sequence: CASSLDGVRDTQYF.

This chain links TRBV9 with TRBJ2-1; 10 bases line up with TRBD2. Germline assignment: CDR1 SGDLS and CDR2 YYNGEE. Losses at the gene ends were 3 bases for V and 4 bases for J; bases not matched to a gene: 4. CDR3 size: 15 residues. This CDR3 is CASSAGLAIYNEQFF. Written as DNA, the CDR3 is TGTGCCAGCAGCGCGGGACTAGCGATTTACAATGAGCAGTTCTTC. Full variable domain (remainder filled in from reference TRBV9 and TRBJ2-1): DSGVTQTPKHLITATGQRVTLRCSPRSGDLSVYWYQQSLDQGLQFLIQYYNGEERAKGNILERFSAQQFPDLHSELNLSSLELGDSALYFCASSAGLAIYNEQFFGPGTRLTVL.

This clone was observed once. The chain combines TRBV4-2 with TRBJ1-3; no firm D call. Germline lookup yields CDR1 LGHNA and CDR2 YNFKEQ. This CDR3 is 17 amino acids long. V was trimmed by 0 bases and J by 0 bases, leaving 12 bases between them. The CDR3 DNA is TGTGCCAGCAGCCAAGAGTCGTCGCGGCTCTCTGGAAACACCATATATTTT. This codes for CASSQESSRLSGNTIYF.

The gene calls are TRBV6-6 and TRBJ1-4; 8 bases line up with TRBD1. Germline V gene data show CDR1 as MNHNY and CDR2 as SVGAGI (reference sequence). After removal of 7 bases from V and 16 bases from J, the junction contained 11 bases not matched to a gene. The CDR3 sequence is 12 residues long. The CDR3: CASTQSRDRPFF. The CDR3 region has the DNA TGTGCCAGCACCCAATCCCGGGACAGGCCGTTTTTT.

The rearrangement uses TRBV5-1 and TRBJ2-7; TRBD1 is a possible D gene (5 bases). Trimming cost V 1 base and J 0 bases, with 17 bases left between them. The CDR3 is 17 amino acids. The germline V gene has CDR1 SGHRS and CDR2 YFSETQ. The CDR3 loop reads CASSLSSLGANSYEQYF. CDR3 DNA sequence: TGCGCCAGCAGCTTGAGTAGTCTAGGGGCTAACTCCTACGAGCAGTACTTC.

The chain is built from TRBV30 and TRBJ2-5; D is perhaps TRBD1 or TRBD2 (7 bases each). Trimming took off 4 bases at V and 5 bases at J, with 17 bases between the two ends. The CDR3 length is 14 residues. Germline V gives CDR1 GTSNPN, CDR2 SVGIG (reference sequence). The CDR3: CAWKGGGWRETQYF. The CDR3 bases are TGTGCCTGGAAGGGAGGGGGCTGGAGGGAGACCCAGTACTTC.

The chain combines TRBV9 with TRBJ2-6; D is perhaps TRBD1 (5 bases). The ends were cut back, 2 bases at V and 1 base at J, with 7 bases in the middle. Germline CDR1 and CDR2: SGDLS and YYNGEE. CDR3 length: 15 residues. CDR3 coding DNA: TGTGCCAGCAGCGTCCAGGGTTCTGGGGCCAACGTCCTGACTTTC. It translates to CASSVQGSGANVLTF.

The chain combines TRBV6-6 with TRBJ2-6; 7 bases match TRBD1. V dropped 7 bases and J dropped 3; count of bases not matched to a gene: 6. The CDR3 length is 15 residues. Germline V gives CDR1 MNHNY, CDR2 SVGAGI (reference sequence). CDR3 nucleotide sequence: TGTGCCAGCACCCTGACAGGGTTTGGGGCCAACGTCCTGACTTTC. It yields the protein CASTLTGFGANVLTF.

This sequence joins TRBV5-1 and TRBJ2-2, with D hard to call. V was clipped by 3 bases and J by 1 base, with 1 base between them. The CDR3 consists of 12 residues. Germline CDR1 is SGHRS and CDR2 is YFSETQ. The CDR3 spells CASSWNTGELFF. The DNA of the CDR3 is TGCGCCAGCAGCTGGAACACCGGGGAGCTGTTTTTT. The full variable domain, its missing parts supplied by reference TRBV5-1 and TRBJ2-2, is KAGVTQTPRYLIKTRGQQVTLSCSPISGHRSVSWYQQTPGQGLQFLFEYFSETQRNKGNFPGRFSGRQFSNSRSEMNVSTLELGDSALYLCASSWNTGELFFGEGSRLTVL.

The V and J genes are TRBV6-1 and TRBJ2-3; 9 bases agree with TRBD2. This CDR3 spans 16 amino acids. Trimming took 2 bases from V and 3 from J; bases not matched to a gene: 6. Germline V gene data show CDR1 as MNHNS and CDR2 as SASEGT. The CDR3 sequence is CASSEFSSGRTDTQYF. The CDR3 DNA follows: TGTGCCAGCAGTGAATTTAGTAGCGGGAGAACAGATACGCAGTATTTT.

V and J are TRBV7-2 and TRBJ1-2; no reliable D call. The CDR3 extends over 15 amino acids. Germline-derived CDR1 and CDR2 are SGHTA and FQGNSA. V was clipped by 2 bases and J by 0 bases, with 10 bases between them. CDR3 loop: CASSLIPGANYGYTF. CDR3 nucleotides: TGTGCCAGCAGCTTAATCCCAGGAGCTAACTATGGCTACACCTTC.

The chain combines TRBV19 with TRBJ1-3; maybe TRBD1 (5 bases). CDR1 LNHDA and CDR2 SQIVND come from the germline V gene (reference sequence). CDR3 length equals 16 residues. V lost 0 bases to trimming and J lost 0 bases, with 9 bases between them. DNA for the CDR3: TGTGCCAGTAGTATAGATGCTGGGGGCTCTGGAAACACCATATATTTT. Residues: CASSIDAGGSGNTIYF.

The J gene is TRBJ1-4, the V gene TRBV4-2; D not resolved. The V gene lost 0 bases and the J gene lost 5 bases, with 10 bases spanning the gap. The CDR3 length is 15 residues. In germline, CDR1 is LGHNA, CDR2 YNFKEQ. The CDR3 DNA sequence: TGTGCCAGCAGCCAAGACAGGTTGGTGAATGAAAAACTGTTTTTT. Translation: CASSQDRLVNEKLFF.

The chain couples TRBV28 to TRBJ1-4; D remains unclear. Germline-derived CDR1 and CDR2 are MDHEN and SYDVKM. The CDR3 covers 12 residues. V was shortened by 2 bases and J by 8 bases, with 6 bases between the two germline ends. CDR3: CASSLGKEKLFF. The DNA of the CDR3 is TGTGCCAGCAGTTTAGGGAAAGAAAAACTGTTTTTT.

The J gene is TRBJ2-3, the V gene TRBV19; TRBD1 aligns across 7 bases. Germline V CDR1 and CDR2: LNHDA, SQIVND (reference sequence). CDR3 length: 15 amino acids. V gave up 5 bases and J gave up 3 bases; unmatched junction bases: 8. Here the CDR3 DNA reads TGTGCCAGTAGTGTCCGACAGGGTCGGACAGATACGCAGTATTTT. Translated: CASSVRQGRTDTQYF.

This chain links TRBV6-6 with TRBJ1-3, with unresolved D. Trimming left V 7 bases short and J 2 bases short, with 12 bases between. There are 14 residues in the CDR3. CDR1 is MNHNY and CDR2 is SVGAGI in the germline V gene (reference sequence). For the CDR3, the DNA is TGTGCCAGCACTGGAAGGGTTGCTGGAAACACCATATATTTT. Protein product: CASTGRVAGNTIYF.

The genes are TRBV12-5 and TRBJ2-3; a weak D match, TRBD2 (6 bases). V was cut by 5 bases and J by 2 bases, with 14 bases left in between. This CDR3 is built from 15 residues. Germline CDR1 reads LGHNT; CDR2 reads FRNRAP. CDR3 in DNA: TGTGCTAGTGGTACGGGGGACTCTCTCACAGATACGCAGTATTTT. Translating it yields CASGTGDSLTDTQYF.

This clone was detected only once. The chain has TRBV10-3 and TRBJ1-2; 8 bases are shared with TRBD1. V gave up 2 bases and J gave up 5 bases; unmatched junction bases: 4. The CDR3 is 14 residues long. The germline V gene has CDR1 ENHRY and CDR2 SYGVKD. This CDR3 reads CAISEQGALYGYTF. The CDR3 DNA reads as TGTGCCATCAGTGAGCAGGGGGCTCTTTATGGCTACACCTTC.

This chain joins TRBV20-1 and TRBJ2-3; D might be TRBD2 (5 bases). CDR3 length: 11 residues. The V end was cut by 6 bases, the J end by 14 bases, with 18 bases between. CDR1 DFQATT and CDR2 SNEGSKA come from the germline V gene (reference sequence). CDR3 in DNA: TGCAGTGCCCGGAGGCAGGAGAGAGGGTATTTT. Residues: CSARRQERGYF.

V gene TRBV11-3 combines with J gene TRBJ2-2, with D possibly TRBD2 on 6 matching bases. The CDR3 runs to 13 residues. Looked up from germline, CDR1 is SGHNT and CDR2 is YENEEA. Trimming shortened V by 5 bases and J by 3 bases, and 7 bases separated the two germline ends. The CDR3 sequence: CASSRLDTGELFF. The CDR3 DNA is TGTGCCAGCAGCCGACTAGACACCGGGGAGCTGTTTTTT.

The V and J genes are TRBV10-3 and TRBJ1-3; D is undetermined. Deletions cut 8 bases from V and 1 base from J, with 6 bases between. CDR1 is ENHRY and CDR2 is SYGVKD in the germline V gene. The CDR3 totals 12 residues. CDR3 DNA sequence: TGTGCCATCGGGGTTTCTGGAAACACCATATATTTT. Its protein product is CAIGVSGNTIYF.

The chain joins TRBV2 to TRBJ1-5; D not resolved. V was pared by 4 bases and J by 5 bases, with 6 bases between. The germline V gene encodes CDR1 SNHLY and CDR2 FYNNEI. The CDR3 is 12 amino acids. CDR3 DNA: TGTGCCAGCAGTGGGGTTTATCAGCCCCAGCATTTT. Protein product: CASSGVYQPQHF. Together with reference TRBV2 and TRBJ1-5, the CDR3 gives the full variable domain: EPEVTQTPSHQVTQMGQEVILRCVPISNHLYFYWYRQILGQKVEFLVSFYNNEISEKSEIFDDQFSVERPDGSNFTLKIRSTKLEDSAMYFCASSGVYQPQHFGDGTRLSIL.